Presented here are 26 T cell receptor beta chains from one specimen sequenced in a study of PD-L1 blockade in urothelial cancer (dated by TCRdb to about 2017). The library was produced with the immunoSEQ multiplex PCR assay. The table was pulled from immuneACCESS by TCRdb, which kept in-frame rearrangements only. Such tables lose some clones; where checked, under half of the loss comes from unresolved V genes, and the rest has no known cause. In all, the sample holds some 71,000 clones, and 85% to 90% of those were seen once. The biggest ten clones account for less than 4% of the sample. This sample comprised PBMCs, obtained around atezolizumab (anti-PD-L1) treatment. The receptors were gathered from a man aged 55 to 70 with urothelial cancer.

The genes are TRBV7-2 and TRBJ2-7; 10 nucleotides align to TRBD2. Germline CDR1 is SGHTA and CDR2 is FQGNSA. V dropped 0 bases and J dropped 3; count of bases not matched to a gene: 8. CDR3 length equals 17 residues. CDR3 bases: TGTGCCAGCAGCTTAGCAATACGGTCTAGCGGGGGCTACGAGCAGTACTTC. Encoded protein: CASSLAIRSSGGYEQYF. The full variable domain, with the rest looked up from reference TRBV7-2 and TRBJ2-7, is GAGVSQSPSNKVTEKGKDVELRCDPISGHTALYWYRQSLGQGLEFLIYFQGNSAPDKSGLPSDRFSAERTGGSVSTLTIQRTQQEDSAVYLCASSLAIRSSGGYEQYFGPGTRLTVT.

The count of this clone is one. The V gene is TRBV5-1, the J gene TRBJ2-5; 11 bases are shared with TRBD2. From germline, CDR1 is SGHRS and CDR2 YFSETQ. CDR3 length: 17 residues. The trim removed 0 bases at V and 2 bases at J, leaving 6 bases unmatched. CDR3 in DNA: TGCGCCAGCAGCTTGGCAGGGACTAGCGGAAGGCAAGAGACCCAGTACTTC. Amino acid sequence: CASSLAGTSGRQETQYF. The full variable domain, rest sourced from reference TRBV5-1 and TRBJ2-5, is KAGVTQTPRYLIKTRGQQVTLSCSPISGHRSVSWYQQTPGQGLQFLFEYFSETQRNKGNFPGRFSGRQFSNSRSEMNVSTLELGDSALYLCASSLAGTSGRQETQYFGPGTRLLVL.

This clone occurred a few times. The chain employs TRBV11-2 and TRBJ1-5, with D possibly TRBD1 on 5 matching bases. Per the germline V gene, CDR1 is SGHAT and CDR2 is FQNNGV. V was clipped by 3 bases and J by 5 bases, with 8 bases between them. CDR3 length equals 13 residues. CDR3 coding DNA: TGTGCCAGCAGCTTCGGGGGGGATCAGCCCCAGCATTTT. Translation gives CASSFGGDQPQHF. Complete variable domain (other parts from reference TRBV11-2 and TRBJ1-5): EAGVAQSPRYKIIEKRQSVAFWCNPISGHATLYWYQQILGQGPKLLIQFQNNGVVDDSQLPKDRFSAERLKGVDSTLKIQPAKLEDSAVYLCASSFGGDQPQHFGDGTRLSIL.

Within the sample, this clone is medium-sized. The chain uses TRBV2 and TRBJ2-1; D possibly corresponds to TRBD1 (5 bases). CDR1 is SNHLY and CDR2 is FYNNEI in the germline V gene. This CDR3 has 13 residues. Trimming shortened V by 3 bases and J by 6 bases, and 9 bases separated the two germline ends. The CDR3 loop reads CASSDGDSNEQFF. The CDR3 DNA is TGTGCCAGCAGTGACGGAGACAGCAATGAGCAGTTCTTC.

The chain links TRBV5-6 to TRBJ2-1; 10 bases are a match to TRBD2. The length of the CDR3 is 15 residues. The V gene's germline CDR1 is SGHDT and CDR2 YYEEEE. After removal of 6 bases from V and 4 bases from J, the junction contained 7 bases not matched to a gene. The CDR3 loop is CASILLLAGYNEQFF. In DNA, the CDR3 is TGTGCCAGCATCCTCTTACTAGCGGGGTACAATGAGCAGTTCTTC.

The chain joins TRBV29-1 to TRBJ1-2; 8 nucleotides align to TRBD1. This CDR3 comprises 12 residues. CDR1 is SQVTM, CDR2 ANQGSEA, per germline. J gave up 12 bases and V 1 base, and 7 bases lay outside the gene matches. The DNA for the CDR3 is TGCAGCGTTGAAGGTGGGACAGGCCCTAACACCTTC. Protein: CSVEGGTGPNTF.

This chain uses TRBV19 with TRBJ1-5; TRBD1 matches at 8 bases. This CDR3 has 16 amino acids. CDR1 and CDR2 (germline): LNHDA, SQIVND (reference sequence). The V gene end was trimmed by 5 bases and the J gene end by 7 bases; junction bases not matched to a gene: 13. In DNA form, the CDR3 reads TGTGCCAGTAGTGAGACAGGGGTGGTAGGGGGGCAGCCCCAGCATTTT. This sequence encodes CASSETGVVGGQPQHF.

CDR3 amino acids: CASSLQEEETQYF. As DNA, the CDR3 is TGTGCCAGCAGCTTACAGGAGGAAGAGACCCAGTACTTC. V usage is TRBV7-8 and J usage is TRBJ2-5, with D possibly TRBD2 on 5 matching bases. This CDR3 region has 13 residues. Germline CDR1 and CDR2: SGHVS and FQNEAQ. V was pared by 2 bases and J by 3 bases, with 7 bases between.

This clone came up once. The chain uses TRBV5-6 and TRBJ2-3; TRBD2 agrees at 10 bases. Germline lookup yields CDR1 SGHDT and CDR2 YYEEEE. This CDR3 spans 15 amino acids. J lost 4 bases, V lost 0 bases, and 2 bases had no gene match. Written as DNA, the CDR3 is TGTGCCAGCAGCTTGGGAAGCGGGGGGGCAGATACGCAGTATTTT. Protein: CASSLGSGGADTQYF.

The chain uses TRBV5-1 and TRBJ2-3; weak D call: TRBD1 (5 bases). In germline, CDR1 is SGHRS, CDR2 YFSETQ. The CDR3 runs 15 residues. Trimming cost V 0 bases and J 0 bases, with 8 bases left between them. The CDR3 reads CASSLVAGSTDTQYF. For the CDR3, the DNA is TGCGCCAGCAGCTTGGTTGCAGGGAGCACAGATACGCAGTATTTT.

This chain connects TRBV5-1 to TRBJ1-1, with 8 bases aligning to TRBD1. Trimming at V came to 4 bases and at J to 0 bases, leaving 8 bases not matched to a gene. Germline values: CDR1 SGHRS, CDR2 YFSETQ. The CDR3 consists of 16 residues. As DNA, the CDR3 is TGCGCCAGCAGCCCCCGGACAGGGAATATGAACACTGAAGCTTTCTTT. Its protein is CASSPRTGNMNTEAFF.

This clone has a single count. CDR3 DNA sequence: TGTGCCAGCAGCTTAATCACAGTCCGGATCTCCACAGATACGCAGTATTTT. Residues: CASSLITVRISTDTQYF. The chain recombines TRBV7-9 with TRBJ2-3; D remains ambiguous. V dropped 2 bases and J dropped 2 bases, with 17 bases sitting between them. Per germline, CDR1 SEHNR and CDR2 FQNEAQ (reference sequence). CDR3 length: 17 amino acids. The full variable domain, completed using reference TRBV7-9 and TRBJ2-3, is DTGVSQNPRHKITKRGQNVTFRCDPISEHNRLYWYRQTLGQGPEFLTYFQNEAQLEKSRLLSDRFSAERPKGSFSTLEIQRTEQGDSAMYLCASSLITVRISTDTQYFGPGTRLTVL.

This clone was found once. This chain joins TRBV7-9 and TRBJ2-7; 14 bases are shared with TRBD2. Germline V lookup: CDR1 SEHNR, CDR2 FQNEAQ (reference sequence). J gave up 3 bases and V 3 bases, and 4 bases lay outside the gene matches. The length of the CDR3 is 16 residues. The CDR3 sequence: CASSFGTSGGFYEQYF. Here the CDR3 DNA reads TGTGCCAGCAGCTTTGGGACTAGCGGGGGATTCTACGAGCAGTACTTC.

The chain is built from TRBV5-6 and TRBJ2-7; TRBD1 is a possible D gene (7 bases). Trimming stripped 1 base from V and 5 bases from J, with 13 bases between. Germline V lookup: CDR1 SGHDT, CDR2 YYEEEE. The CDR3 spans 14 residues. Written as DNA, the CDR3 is TGTGCCAGCAGCTTGCACAGGGGACTCAACGAGCAGTACTTC. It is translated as CASSLHRGLNEQYF.

This CDR3 reads CAWSVAGASTDTQYF. CDR3 bases: TGTGCCTGGAGTGTAGCAGGGGCAAGCACAGATACGCAGTATTTT. The chain combines TRBV30 with TRBJ2-3, with TRBD1 as a possible D gene (6 bases). V dropped 0 bases and J dropped 0 bases, with 10 bases sitting between them. From germline, CDR1 is GTSNPN and CDR2 SVGIG (reference sequence). The CDR3 totals 15 residues.

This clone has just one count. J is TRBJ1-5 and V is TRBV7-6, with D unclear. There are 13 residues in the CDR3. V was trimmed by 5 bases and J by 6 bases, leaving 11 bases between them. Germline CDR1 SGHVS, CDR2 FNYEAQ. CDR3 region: CASSPALGQPQHF. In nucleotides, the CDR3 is TGTGCCAGCAGCCCTGCCCTCGGTCAGCCCCAGCATTTT.

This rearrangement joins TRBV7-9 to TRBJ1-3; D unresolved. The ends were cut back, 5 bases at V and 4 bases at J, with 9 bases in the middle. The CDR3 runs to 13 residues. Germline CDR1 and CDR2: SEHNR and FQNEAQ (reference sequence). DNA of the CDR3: TGTGCCAGCAGCCCCAGCGGAGGAAACACCATATATTTT. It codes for CASSPSGGNTIYF. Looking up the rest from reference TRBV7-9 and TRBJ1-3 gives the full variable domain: DTGVSQNPRHKITKRGQNVTFRCDPISEHNRLYWYRQTLGQGPEFLTYFQNEAQLEKSRLLSDRFSAERPKGSFSTLEIQRTEQGDSAMYLCASSPSGGNTIYFGEGSWLTVV.

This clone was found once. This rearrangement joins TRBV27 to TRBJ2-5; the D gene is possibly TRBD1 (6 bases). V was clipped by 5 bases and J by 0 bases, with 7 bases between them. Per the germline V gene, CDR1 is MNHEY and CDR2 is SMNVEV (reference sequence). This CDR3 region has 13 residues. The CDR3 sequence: CASSQGYQETQYF. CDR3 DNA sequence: TGTGCCAGCAGTCAGGGGTACCAAGAGACCCAGTACTTC.

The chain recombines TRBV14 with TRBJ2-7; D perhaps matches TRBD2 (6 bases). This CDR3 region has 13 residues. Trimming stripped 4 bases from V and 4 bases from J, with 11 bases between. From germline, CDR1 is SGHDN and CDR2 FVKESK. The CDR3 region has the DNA TGTGCCAGCAGCCGCACGGGAGTATACGAGCAGTACTTC. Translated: CASSRTGVYEQYF.

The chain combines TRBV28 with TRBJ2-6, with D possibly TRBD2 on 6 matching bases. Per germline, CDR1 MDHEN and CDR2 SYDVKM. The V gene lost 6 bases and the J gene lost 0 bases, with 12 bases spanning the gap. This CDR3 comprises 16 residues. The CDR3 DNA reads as TGTGCCAGCAGGCCCGGACTATCCTCTGGGGCCAACGTCCTGACTTTC. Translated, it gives CASRPGLSSGANVLTF.

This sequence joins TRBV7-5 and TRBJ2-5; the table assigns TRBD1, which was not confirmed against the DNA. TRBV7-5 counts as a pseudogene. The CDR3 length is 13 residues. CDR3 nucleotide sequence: TGTGTCAGAAGCAAAAGGGGAACAGAGACCCAGTACTTC. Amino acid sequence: CVRSKRGTETQYF.

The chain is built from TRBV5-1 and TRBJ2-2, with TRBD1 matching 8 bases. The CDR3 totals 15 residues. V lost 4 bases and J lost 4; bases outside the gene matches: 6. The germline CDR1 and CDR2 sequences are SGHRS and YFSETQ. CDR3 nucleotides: TGCGCCAGCAGCGTGACAGGGGTGCTCACCGGGGAGCTGTTTTTT. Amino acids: CASSVTGVLTGELFF. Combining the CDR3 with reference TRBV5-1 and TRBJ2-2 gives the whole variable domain KAGVTQTPRYLIKTRGQQVTLSCSPISGHRSVSWYQQTPGQGLQFLFEYFSETQRNKGNFPGRFSGRQFSNSRSEMNVSTLELGDSALYLCASSVTGVLTGELFFGEGSRLTVL.

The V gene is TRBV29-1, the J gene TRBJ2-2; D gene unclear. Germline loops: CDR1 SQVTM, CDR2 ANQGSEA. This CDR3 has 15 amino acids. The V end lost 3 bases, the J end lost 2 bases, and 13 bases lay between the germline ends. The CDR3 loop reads CSVEMSEANTGELFF. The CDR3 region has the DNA TGCAGCGTTGAGATGTCAGAGGCAAACACCGGGGAGCTGTTTTTT.

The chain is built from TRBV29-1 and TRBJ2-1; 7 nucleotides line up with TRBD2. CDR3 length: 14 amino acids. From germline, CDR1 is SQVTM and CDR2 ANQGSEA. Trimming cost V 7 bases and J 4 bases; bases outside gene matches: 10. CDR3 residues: CSASYGGGYNEQFF. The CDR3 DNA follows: TGCAGCGCGTCCTACGGGGGAGGGTACAATGAGCAGTTCTTC.

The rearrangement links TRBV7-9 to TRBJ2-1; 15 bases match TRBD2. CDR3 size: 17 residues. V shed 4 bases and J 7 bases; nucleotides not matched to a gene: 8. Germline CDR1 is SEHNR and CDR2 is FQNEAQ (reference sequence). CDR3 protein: CASSSGLAGGPRNEQFF. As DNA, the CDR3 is TGTGCCAGCAGCTCTGGACTAGCGGGGGGGCCGAGGAATGAGCAGTTCTTC.

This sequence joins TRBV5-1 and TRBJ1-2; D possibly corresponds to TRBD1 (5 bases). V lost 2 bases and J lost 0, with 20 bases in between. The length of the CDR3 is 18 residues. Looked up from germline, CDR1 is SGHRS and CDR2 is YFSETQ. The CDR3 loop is CASSFHTDSTTSNYGYTF. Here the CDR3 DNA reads TGCGCCAGCAGCTTCCACACCGACAGCACGACTTCTAACTATGGCTACACCTTC.